This T cell receptor beta chain was sequenced during a study of breast tumors, draining lymph nodes, adjacent tissues. General observations from the study: Most tumor T cells seemingly derive from lymph node, then expand in tumor.

This clonotype was counted many times. Its target is not known. V was pared by 0 bases and J by 4 bases, with 10 bases between. This CDR3 has 15 amino acids. Breast cancer patients provided tissue from their axillary draining lymph nodes. Using its own MiXCR run on the multiplex PCR reads, TCRdb lists one record per CDR3 protein. Among approximately 100,000 distinct CDR3 sequences listed, over 20% were seen once. The source is a female donor with breast cancer. Some clones in this sample may be carry-over from other donors' samples. Sequenced input: axillary lymph node tissue. The chain joins TRBV12-3 or TRBV12-4 to TRBJ1-5; D might be TRBD1 (5 bases). The CDR3 region has the DNA TGTGCCAGCAGTTTAGCGCCCGCAGGGAATCAGCCCCAGCATTTT. It specifies CASSLAPAGNQPQHF.